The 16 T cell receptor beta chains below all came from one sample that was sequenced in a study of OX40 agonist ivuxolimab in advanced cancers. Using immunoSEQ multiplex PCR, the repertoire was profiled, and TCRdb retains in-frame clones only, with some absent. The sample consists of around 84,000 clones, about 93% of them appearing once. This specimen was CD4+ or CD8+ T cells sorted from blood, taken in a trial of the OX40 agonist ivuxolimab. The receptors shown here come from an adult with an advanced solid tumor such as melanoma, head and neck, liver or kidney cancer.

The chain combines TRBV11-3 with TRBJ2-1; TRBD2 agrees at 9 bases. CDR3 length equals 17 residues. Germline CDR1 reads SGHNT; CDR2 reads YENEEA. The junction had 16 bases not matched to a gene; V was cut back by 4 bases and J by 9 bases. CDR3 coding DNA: TGTGCCAGCAGCTCACAGACTAGCGGTAATTTTCGGGGTGAGCAGTTCTTC. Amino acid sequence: CASSSQTSGNFRGEQFF.

CDR3 nucleotide sequence: TGTGCCAGCAGTTTATATCTTACGGACGGGCAGTTCTTC. It yields the protein CASSLYLTDGQFF. The rearrangement joins TRBV27 to TRBJ2-1; D remains unclear. Germline V gene lookup returns CDR1 MNHEY and CDR2 SMNVEV (reference sequence). V lost 1 base and J lost 12, with 13 bases in between. The CDR3 spans 13 residues.

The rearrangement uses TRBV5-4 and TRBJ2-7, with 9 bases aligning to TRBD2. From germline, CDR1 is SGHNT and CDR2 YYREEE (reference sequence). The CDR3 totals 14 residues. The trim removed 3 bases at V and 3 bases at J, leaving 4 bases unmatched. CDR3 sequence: CASSWFSGSYEQYF. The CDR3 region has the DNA TGTGCCAGCAGCTGGTTTAGCGGGAGCTACGAGCAGTACTTC.

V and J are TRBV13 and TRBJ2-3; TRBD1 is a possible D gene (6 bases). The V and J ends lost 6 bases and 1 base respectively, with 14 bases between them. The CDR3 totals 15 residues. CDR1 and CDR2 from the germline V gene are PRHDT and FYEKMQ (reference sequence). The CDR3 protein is CASRADRIRTDTQYF. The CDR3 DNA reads TGTGCCAGCAGGGCAGACAGGATTCGCACAGATACGCAGTATTTT.

The CDR3 DNA is TGTGCCAGCAGCTTAGCCAGGGCCTCTGGAAACACCATATATTTT. Translating gives CASSLARASGNTIYF. The gene calls are TRBV7-9 and TRBJ1-3, with D tentatively TRBD1 (5 bases). This CDR3 is 15 amino acids long. V dropped 0 bases and J dropped 0 bases, with 6 bases sitting between them. The germline V gene has CDR1 SEHNR and CDR2 FQNEAQ (reference sequence).

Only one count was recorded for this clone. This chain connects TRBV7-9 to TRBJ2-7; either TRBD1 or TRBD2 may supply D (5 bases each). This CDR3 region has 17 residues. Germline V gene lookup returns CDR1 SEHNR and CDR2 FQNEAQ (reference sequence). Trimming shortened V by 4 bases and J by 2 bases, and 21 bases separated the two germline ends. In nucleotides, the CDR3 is TGTGCCAGCAGCTCGGTGGGGGTAGCGAGAGCTACCTACGAGCAGTACTTC. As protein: CASSSVGVARATYEQYF.

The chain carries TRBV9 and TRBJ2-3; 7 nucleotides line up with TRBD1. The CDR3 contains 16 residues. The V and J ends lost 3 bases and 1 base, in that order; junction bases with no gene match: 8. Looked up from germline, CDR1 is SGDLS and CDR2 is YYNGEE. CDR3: CASSDPFGTGTDTQYF. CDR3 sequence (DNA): TGTGCCAGCAGCGACCCTTTTGGGACAGGCACAGATACGCAGTATTTT.

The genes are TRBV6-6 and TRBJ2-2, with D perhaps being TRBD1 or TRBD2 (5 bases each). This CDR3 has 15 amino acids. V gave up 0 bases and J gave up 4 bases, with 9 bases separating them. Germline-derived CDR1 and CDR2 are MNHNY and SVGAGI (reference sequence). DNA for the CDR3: TGTGCCAGCAGTTACTCGGGGGAGAGCACCGGGGAGCTGTTTTTT. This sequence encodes CASSYSGESTGELFF.

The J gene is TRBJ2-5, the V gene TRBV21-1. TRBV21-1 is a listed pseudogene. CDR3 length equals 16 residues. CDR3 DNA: TGTGCCAGCAGAAATATGGGCGGCAGACCTCAAGAGACCCAGTACTTC. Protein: CASRNMGGRPQETQYF.

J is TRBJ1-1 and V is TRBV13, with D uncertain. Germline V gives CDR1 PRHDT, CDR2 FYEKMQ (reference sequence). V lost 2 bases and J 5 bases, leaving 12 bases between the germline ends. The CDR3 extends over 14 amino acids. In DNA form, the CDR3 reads TGTGCCAGCAGCTTATGGCCAGGAGATACTGAAGCTTTCTTT. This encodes CASSLWPGDTEAFF.

The CDR3 sequence is CASSWTRVPADTQYF. The CDR3 bases are TGTGCCAGCAGCTGGACCCGGGTTCCCGCAGATACGCAGTATTTT. The rearrangement joins TRBV7-2 to TRBJ2-3; D gene ambiguous. The CDR3 runs to 15 residues. Germline-derived CDR1 and CDR2 are SGHTA and FQGNSA. V was trimmed by 4 bases and J by 4 bases, leaving 15 bases between them. The whole variable domain, remainder taken from reference TRBV7-2 and TRBJ2-3, is GAGVSQSPSNKVTEKGKDVELRCDPISGHTALYWYRQSLGQGLEFLIYFQGNSAPDKSGLPSDRFSAERTGGSVSTLTIQRTQQEDSAVYLCASSWTRVPADTQYFGPGTRLTVL.

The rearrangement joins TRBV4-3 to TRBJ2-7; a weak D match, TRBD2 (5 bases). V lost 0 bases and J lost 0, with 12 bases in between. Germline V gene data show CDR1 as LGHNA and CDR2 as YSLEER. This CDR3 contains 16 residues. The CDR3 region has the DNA TGCGCCAGCAGCCAAGATAGGGAGACGACCTCCTACGAGCAGTACTTC. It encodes CASSQDRETTSYEQYF.

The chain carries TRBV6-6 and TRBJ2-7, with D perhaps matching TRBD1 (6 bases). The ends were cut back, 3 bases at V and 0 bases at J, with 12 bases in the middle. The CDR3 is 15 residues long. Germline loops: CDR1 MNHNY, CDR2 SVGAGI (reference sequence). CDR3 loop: CASSYWQDSSYEQYF. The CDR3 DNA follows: TGTGCCAGCAGTTATTGGCAGGACAGCTCCTACGAGCAGTACTTC.

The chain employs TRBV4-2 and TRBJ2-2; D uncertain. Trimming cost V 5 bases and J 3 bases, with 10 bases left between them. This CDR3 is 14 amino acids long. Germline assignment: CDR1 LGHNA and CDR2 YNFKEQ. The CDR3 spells CASSLNGYTGELFF. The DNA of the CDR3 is TGTGCCAGCAGCTTAAATGGGTACACCGGGGAGCTGTTTTTT.

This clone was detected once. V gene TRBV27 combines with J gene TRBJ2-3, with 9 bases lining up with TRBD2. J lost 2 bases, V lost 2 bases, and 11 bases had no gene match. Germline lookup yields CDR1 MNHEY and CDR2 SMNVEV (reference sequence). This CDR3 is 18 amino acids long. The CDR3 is CASSLEAPSGAYTDTQYF. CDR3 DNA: TGTGCCAGCAGTTTAGAGGCGCCTAGCGGGGCGTACACAGATACGCAGTATTTT.

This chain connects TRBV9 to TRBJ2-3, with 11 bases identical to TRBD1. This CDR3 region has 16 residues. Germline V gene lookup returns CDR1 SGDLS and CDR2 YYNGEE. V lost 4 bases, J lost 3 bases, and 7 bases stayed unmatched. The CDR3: CASSTGTGGGTDTQYF. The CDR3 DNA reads TGTGCCAGCAGCACCGGGACAGGGGGAGGTACAGATACGCAGTATTTT.